This T cell receptor beta chain comes out of a study of T-cell memory formation after mild COVID-19. Overall study: Clusters were largely donor specific.

This clonotype was found a few times. The target antigen is unknown. A 5'RACE reaction primed in the constant segment made cDNA libraries of TCR alpha and TCR beta, and these carried sample barcodes and UMIs. TCRdb fed the 5' RACE reads into MiXCR, producing one record per CDR3 protein. The repertoire holds tens of thousands of distinct CDR3 sequences, with about 13% as singletons. Findings and caveats of the study: The study detected some responding clones in pre-infection memory, suggesting cross-reactive memory joined. CD4/CD8 balance characterized clones contracting day 15 to 85, and CD4+ skew characterized later expanders.

Germline V gene lookup returns CDR1 SGDLS and CDR2 YYNGEE. The CDR3 consists of 17 residues. Losses at the gene ends were 4 bases for V and 2 bases for J; bases not matched to a gene: 11. Sequencing input: PBMCs or a T cell subset sorted from them (not recorded which). This rearrangement joins TRBV9 to TRBJ2-1; TRBD1 agrees at 8 bases. This receptor was taken from an adult woman who had mild COVID-19 (a few samples of this study predate the infection). Cell type and time point are not known. CDR3 sequence reads: CASSTGTGLTPYNEQFF. The CDR3 region has the DNA TGTGCCAGCAGCACCGGGACAGGCCTCACTCCCTACAATGAGCAGTTCTTC.